This is a list of T cell receptor beta chains from one sample in a study of shared clonotypes between healthy human individuals. Profiled with immunoSEQ multiplex PCR; TCRdb holds only in-frame clones, not every one. The sample has around 450,000 clones; around 79% are singletons. Sequenced sample: PBMCs. The receptors shown here come from a woman between 40 and 55 years old in good health. Some clones in this sample may be carry-over from other donors' samples. The CDR3 runs from the conserved cysteine through the conserved F or W. D genes are given only for firm matches. Part of the rows lack a size; the others show once, few, many or a class for expanded clones.

CDR3aa	CDR3nt	d_gene	abundance	j_gene	v_gene
CASSFHGLAGDEQYF	TGTGCCAGCAGCTTTCACGGACTGGCGGGAGACGAGCAGTACTTC	TRBD2	NA	TRBJ2-7	TRBV7-2
CASSAGTGNTGELFF	TGTGCCAGCTCAGCTGGGACGGGGAACACCGGGGAGCTGTTTTTT	NA	NA	TRBJ2-2	TRBV18
CASSAGRPTDEQYF	TGCGCCAGCAGCGCCGGACGGCCAACCGACGAGCAGTACTTC	NA	NA	TRBJ2-7	TRBV5-1
CASSGRGLTTNEKLFF	TGTGCCAGCAGTGGTAGGGGCCTAACAACTAATGAAAAACTGTTTTTT	NA	once	TRBJ1-4	TRBV28
CASSPNHGHHQRQPQHF	TGCGCCAGCAGTCCCAACCATGGACATCATCAACGTCAGCCCCAGCATTTT	NA	once	TRBJ1-5	TRBV23-1
CASSATSGANVLTF	TGTGCCAGCTCAGCCACCTCTGGGGCCAACGTCCTGACTTTC	NA	NA	TRBJ2-6	TRBV18
CASSHRKKAGAPLGEQYF	TGTGCCAGCAGCCACCGGAAAAAAGCGGGAGCCCCCCTGGGCGAGCAGTACTTC	TRBD2	NA	TRBJ2-7	TRBV14
CASSFSNEQFF	TGTGCCAGCAGCTTTAGCAATGAGCAGTTCTTC	NA	NA	TRBJ2-1	TRBV7-2
CASSPLSRGFDEQYF	TGTGCCAGCAGCCCCCTCTCGAGGGGCTTTGACGAGCAGTACTTC	NA	once	TRBJ2-7	TRBV9
CASSQDPGGGLWATEAFF	TGTGCCAGCAGCCAGGACCCAGGGGGAGGTTTGTGGGCCACTGAAGCTTTCTTT	TRBD1	few	TRBJ1-1	TRBV4-2
CASRSGRNSYNEQFF	TGTGCCAGCAGAAGCGGGAGGAATTCCTACAATGAGCAGTTCTTC	TRBD2	NA	TRBJ2-1	TRBV2
CASGTGAGTSLYF	TGTGCCAGCGGGACAGGGGCCGGCACGTCTCTATATTTT	TRBD1	NA	TRBJ1-3	TRBV5-4
CASSPPGEPNTEAFF	TGTGCCAGCAGCCCCCCAGGGGAGCCGAACACTGAAGCTTTCTTT	NA	NA	TRBJ1-1	TRBV7-9
CASSPTGTPLHHF	TGTGCCAGCAGCCCCACCGGGACTCCTCTTCACCACTTC	NA	NA	TRBJ1-2	TRBV14
CASSPGTADDEQYF	TGTGCCAGCAGCCCAGGGACGGCCGACGACGAGCAGTACTTC	NA	NA	TRBJ2-7	TRBV5-4
CASSLFGGSNEQFF	TGTGCCAGCAGCTTATTCGGGGGTTCGAATGAGCAGTTCTTC	NA	NA	TRBJ2-1	TRBV7-8
CASSHSTLQGNSNQPQHF	TGTGCCAGCAGCCATTCAACCCTACAGGGGAATAGCAATCAGCCCCAGCATTTT	TRBD1	NA	TRBJ1-5	TRBV16
CASSVRGDQRNTIYF	TGTGCCAGCAGCGTTCGGGGGGACCAAAGAAACACCATATATTTT	NA	NA	TRBJ1-3	TRBV9
CASSRTGYEQYF	TGTGCCAGCAGCCGGACGGGCTACGAGCAGTACTTC	NA	once	TRBJ2-7	TRBV7-9
CASSLVPNSGNTIYF	TGTGCCAGCAGTTTAGTGCCGAACTCTGGAAACACCATATATTTT	NA	NA	TRBJ1-3	TRBV28
CASSWGQGKEKLFF	TGTGCCAGCAGTTGGGGACAGGGTAAAGAAAAACTGTTTTTT	TRBD1	NA	TRBJ1-4	TRBV27
CASESAGGINEQFF	TGTGCCAGCGAATCCGCGGGAGGTATCAATGAGCAGTTCTTC	TRBD2	once	TRBJ2-1	TRBV6-1
CASSLGGAGPLYGYTF	TGTGCCAGCAGCTTAGGGGGAGCTGGCCCCCTCTATGGCTACACCTTC	NA	NA	TRBJ1-2	TRBV11-2
CSVAWVQGKGYEQYF	TGCAGCGTGGCCTGGGTGCAGGGTAAAGGTTACGAGCAGTACTTC	NA	NA	TRBJ2-7	TRBV29-1
CASSWAGGASYEQYF	TGTGCCAGCAGCTGGGCCGGGGGGGCCTCCTACGAGCAGTACTTC	TRBD2	once	TRBJ2-7	TRBV11-3
CAWLSSGNTIYF	TGTGCCTGGTTAAGCTCTGGAAACACCATATATTTT	NA	NA	TRBJ1-3	TRBV30
CASWDRDSYEQYF	TGTGCCAGCTGGGACAGGGATTCCTACGAGCAGTACTTC	TRBD1	NA	TRBJ2-7	TRBV6-7
CASSSQAGSDEQFF	TGTGCCAGCAGCAGCCAGGCTGGGTCGGATGAGCAGTTCTTC	NA	NA	TRBJ2-1	TRBV7-8
CASSLVHEQYF	TGTGCCAGCAGCTTAGTCCACGAGCAGTACTTC	NA	few	TRBJ2-7	TRBV7-2
CSVLRGGPPGEQYF	TGCAGCGTCCTCAGGGGGGGTCCTCCGGGAGAGCAGTACTTC	NA	NA	TRBJ2-7	TRBV29-1
CAWSVSGETQYF	TGTGCCTGGAGTGTATCTGGGGAGACCCAGTACTTC	NA	NA	TRBJ2-5	TRBV30
CASSSEGQATETQYF	TGCGCCAGCAGCTCGGAGGGACAGGCGACGGAGACCCAGTACTTC	TRBD1	NA	TRBJ2-5	TRBV5-1
CASSLARLSGELFF	TGTGCCAGCAGCTTAGCGAGGCTATCCGGGGAGCTGTTTTTT	NA	NA	TRBJ2-2	TRBV7-8
CAWNRRSYNEQFF	TGTGCCTGGAACAGGAGATCCTACAATGAGCAGTTCTTC	NA	NA	TRBJ2-1	TRBV30
CASSHYSTDTQYF	TGTGCCAGCAGTCACTACAGCACAGATACGCAGTATTTT	NA	few	TRBJ2-3	TRBV27
CASSEAGYNEQFF	TGTGCCAGCAGTGAGGCTGGGTACAATGAGCAGTTCTTC	NA	NA	TRBJ2-1	TRBV6-1
CASRLVGRTRHEQYF	TGTGCCAGCAGACTAGTGGGCAGGACCAGGCACGAGCAGTACTTC	NA	NA	TRBJ2-7	TRBV11-2
CASSLGPSSYEQYF	TGTGCCAGTAGTTTGGGCCCGAGCTCCTACGAGCAGTACTTC	NA	NA	TRBJ2-7	TRBV19
CASSLEASGSETQYF	TGCGCCAGCAGCTTGGAGGCTAGCGGGAGTGAGACCCAGTACTTC	TRBD2	NA	TRBJ2-5	TRBV5-1
CASSAGTLTFQETQYF	TGTGCCAGCAGCGCAGGGACTCTAACTTTCCAAGAGACCCAGTACTTC	NA	NA	TRBJ2-5	TRBV7-3
CASSSIYEQYF	TGTGCCAGCAGCTCTATATACGAGCAGTACTTC	NA	NA	TRBJ2-7	TRBV11-1
CASGRDPGGEQYF	TGTGCCAGCGGCCGGGACCCCGGTGGAGAGCAGTACTTC	NA	NA	TRBJ2-7	TRBV9
CASSLIQGYRTEAFF	TGTGCCAGCAGTCTTATCCAGGGGTATAGGACTGAAGCTTTCTTT	NA	once	TRBJ1-1	TRBV28
CASLGELAKNIQYF	TGTGCCTCCCTGGGGGAGCTAGCCAAAAACATTCAGTACTTC	NA	NA	TRBJ2-4	TRBV28
CASSYSTGQGASQQYF	TGTGCCAGCAGCTACTCCACGGGACAGGGGGCGTCCCAGCAGTACTTC	TRBD1	NA	TRBJ2-7	TRBV7-8
CASSGIYGYTF	TGTGCCAGCAGTGGGATTTATGGCTACACCTTC	NA	NA	TRBJ1-2	TRBV28